Below, one TCR beta chain is given with its context. The sample comes from a study of neurological immune-mediated disorders. As for the cDNA, it was generated by 5'RACE with 10-nucleotide random UMIs. Each CDR3 protein is one row after TCRdb ran MiXCR on the 5' RACE reads. The table records tens of thousands of distinct CDR3 sequences, approximately 25% of them present only once. CDR3 length: 15 amino acids. Germline V gene data show CDR1 as SGHRS and CDR2 as YFSETQ. Trimming removed 0 bases at V and 5 bases at J, with 12 bases between. Time point given: technical triplicate 2. J is TRBJ2-1 and V is TRBV5-1; D is undetermined. Material: PBMCs. This receptor was taken from a man aged 60 to 69 with HTLV-1-associated myelopathy (HAM/TSP). CDR3 coding DNA: TGCGCCAGCAGCTTGGGTCGTCAGGTACACAATGAGCAGTTCTTC. Protein: CASSLGRQVHNEQFF.